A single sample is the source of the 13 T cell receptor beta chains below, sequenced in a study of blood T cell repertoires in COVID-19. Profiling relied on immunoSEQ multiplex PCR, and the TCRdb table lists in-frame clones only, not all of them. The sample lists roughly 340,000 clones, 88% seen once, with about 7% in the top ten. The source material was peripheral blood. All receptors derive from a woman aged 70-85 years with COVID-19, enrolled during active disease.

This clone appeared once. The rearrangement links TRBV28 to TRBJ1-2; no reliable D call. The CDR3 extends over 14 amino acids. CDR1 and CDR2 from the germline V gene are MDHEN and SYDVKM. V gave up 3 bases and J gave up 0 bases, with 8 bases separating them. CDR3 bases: TGTGCCAGCAGTTTTTACAAAACTAACTATGGCTACACCTTC. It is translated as CASSFYKTNYGYTF.

CDR3 sequence reads: CASSYGGTGINSPLHF. In DNA form, the CDR3 reads TGTGCCAGCAGTTACGGGGGGACAGGGATAAATTCACCCCTCCACTTT. The V gene is TRBV6-5, the J gene TRBJ1-6; TRBD1 matches at 9 bases. The germline V gene encodes CDR1 MNHEY and CDR2 SVGAGI. This CDR3 spans 16 amino acids. With 2 bases clipped from V and 7 bases from J, the junction kept 6 bases outside the gene matches.

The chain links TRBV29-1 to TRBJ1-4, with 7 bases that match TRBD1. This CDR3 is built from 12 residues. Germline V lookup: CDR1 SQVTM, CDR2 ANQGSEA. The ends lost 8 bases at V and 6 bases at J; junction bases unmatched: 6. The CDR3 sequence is CSMRDSDEKLFF. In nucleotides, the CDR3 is TGCAGCATGCGGGACAGCGATGAAAAACTGTTTTTT.

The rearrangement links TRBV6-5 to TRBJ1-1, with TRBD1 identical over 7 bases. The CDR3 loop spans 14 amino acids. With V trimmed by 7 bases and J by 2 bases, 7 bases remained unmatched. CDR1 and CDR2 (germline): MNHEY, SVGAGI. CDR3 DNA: TGTGCCAGCACCCGGACAGGACCCAACACTGAAGCTTTCTTT. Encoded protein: CASTRTGPNTEAFF.

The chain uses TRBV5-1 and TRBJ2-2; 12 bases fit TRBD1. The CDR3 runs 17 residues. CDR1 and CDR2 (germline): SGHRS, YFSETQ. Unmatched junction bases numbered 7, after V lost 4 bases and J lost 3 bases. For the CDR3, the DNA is TGCGCCAGCAGCCCCACCGGGACAGGGGGCGACACCGGGGAGCTGTTTTTT. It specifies CASSPTGTGGDTGELFF. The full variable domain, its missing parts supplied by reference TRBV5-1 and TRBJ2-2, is KAGVTQTPRYLIKTRGQQVTLSCSPISGHRSVSWYQQTPGQGLQFLFEYFSETQRNKGNFPGRFSGRQFSNSRSEMNVSTLELGDSALYLCASSPTGTGGDTGELFFGEGSRLTVL.

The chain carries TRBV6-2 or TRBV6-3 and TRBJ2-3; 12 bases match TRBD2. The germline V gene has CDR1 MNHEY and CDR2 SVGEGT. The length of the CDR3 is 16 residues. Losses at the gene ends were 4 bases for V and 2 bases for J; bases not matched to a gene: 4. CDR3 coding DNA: TGTGCCAGCAGTTCTCTAGCGGGGGGGCCCACAGATACGCAGTATTTT. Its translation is CASSSLAGGPTDTQYF.

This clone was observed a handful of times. The chain's CDR3 is CASMRSPGNTIYF. The CDR3 DNA sequence: TGTGCCAGTATGCGGTCACCTGGAAACACCATATATTTT. This chain connects TRBV19 to TRBJ1-3; no clear D. The V and J ends lost 7 bases and 2 bases respectively, with 9 bases between them. The CDR3 spans 13 residues. The germline V gene has CDR1 LNHDA and CDR2 SQIVND (reference sequence).

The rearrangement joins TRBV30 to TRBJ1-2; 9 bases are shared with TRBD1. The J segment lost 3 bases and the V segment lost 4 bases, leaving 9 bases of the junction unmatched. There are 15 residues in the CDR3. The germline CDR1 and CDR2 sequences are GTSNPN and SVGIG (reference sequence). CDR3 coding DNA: TGTGCCTGGAACCCAGGACAGGGGTCCCACTATGGCTACACCTTC. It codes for CAWNPGQGSHYGYTF.

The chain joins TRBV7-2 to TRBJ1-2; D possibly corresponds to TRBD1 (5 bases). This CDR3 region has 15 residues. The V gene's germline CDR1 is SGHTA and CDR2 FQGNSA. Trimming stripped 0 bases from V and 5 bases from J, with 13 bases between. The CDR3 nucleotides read TGTGCCAGCAGCTTAGCGCTCAGGGAACGATATGGCTACACCTTC. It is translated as CASSLALRERYGYTF.

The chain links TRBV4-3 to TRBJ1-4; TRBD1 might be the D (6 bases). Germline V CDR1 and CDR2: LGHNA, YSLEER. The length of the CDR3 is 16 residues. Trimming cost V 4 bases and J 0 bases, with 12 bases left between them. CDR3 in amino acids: CASSPFSGATNEKLFF. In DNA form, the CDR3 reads TGCGCCAGCAGCCCATTTTCAGGGGCAACTAATGAAAAACTGTTTTTT.

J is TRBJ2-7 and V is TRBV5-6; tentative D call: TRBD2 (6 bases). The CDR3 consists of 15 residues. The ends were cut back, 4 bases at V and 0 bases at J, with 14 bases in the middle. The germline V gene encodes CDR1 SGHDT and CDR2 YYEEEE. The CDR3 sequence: CASSPLAEFSYEQYF. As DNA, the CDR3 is TGTGCCAGCAGCCCCTTAGCGGAATTCTCCTACGAGCAGTACTTC.

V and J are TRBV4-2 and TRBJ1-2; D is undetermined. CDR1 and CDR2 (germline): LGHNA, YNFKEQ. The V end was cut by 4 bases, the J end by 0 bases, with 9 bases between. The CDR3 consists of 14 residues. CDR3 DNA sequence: TGTGCCAGCAGCCCGCCCGGGTCTAACTATGGCTACACCTTC. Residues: CASSPPGSNYGYTF.

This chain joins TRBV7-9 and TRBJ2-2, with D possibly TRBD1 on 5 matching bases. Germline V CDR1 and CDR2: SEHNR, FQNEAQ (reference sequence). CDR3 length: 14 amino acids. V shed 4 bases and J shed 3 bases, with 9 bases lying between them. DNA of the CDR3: TGTGCCAGCAGCTCCAGGGTCGACACCGGGGAGCTGTTTTTT. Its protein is CASSSRVDTGELFF. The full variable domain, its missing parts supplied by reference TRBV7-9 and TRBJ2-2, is DTGVSQNPRHKITKRGQNVTFRCDPISEHNRLYWYRQTLGQGPEFLTYFQNEAQLEKSRLLSDRFSAERPKGSFSTLEIQRTEQGDSAMYLCASSSRVDTGELFFGEGSRLTVL.